This passage covers 22 T cell receptor beta chains from one sample sequenced in a study of blood T cell repertoires in COVID-19. Using immunoSEQ multiplex PCR, the repertoire was profiled, and TCRdb retains in-frame clones only, with some absent. Among some 70,000 clones listed, 65% to 90% were seen once. Input material: peripheral blood. The source of these receptors is an elderly man with acute or convalescent COVID-19.

V gene TRBV18 combines with J gene TRBJ1-1; D is possibly TRBD1 (5 bases). The CDR3 consists of 14 residues. Germline CDR1 reads KGHSH; CDR2 reads LQKENI. V lost 5 bases to trimming and J lost 0 bases, with 10 bases between them. DNA of the CDR3: TGTGCCAGCTCAGTTCAGGGCTTGAACACTGAAGCTTTCTTT. This gives the protein CASSVQGLNTEAFF.

The sample holds a few counts of this clone. This rearrangement joins TRBV11-1 to TRBJ2-7; D might be TRBD2 (5 bases). V lost 2 bases, J lost 5 bases, and 10 bases lay in between. This CDR3 comprises 13 residues. The germline gives CDR1 SGHAT, CDR2 FQDESV (reference sequence). The CDR3 DNA reads TGTGCCAGCAGCTTAAATTTCGGGAACGAGCAGTACTTC. This codes for CASSLNFGNEQYF.

This chain connects TRBV9 to TRBJ2-7, with 9 positions matching TRBD1. This CDR3 is built from 16 residues. J was trimmed by 2 bases and V by 4 bases; bases with no gene match: 10. CDR1 is SGDLS and CDR2 is YYNGEE in the germline V gene. The CDR3 loop reads CASSPGTGLGTYEQYF. In nucleotides, the CDR3 is TGTGCCAGCAGCCCCGGGACAGGGTTGGGTACCTACGAGCAGTACTTC.

This clone was counted only a few times. V and J are TRBV29-1 and TRBJ1-1; 8 bases line up with TRBD1. The CDR3 extends over 11 amino acids. With 6 bases clipped from V and 11 bases from J, the junction kept 8 bases outside the gene matches. The germline gives CDR1 SQVTM, CDR2 ANQGSEA. Here the CDR3 reads CSVARQGSAFF. CDR3 DNA sequence: TGCAGCGTGGCACGACAGGGGAGCGCTTTCTTT.

The chain uses TRBV27 and TRBJ2-1; TRBD2 might be the D (5 bases). Germline V CDR1 and CDR2: MNHEY, SMNVEV (reference sequence). This CDR3 comprises 13 residues. The V and J ends lost 3 bases and 10 bases respectively, with 13 bases between them. CDR3 in DNA: TGTGCCAGCAGTTTCTCCCGGACTGGCGAGCAGTTCTTC. Translated, it gives CASSFSRTGEQFF.

This clone appeared once. The CDR3 region is CATSRPNPFDRGHGYTF. The CDR3 DNA reads as TGTGCCACCAGCAGACCCAATCCTTTCGACAGGGGGCATGGCTACACCTTC. This chain joins TRBV15 and TRBJ1-2; 10 bases match TRBD1. Losses at the gene ends were 2 bases for V and 6 bases for J; bases not matched to a gene: 12. The CDR3 is made up of 17 amino acids. Germline values: CDR1 LNHNV, CDR2 YYDKDF (reference sequence).

The chain uses TRBV6-4 and TRBJ1-2; maybe TRBD1 (5 bases). V gave up 3 bases and J gave up 6 bases, with 14 bases separating them. The CDR3 runs to 14 residues. Germline CDR1 and CDR2: MRHNA and SNTAGT. CDR3 sequence reads: CASSESEGRHGYTF. Written as DNA, the CDR3 is TGTGCCAGCAGTGAATCCGAGGGGAGGCATGGCTACACCTTC.

The CDR3 coding sequence is TGTGCCAGCAGCTTAAATACGGGAGGGACAGATACGCAGTATTTT. Its protein is CASSLNTGGTDTQYF. The chain carries TRBV7-6 and TRBJ2-3, with 8 bases matching TRBD2. Losses at the gene ends were 2 bases for V and 3 bases for J; bases not matched to a gene: 4. Germline values: CDR1 SGHVS, CDR2 FNYEAQ. This CDR3 region has 15 residues.

The chain employs TRBV6-1 and TRBJ2-2; D not resolved. Trimming cost V 1 base and J 4 bases, with 10 bases left between them. Germline lookup yields CDR1 MNHNS and CDR2 SASEGT. The CDR3 spans 15 residues. The CDR3 reads CASSEVVTGTGELFF. CDR3 sequence (DNA): TGTGCCAGCAGTGAAGTTGTAACCGGCACCGGGGAGCTGTTTTTT.

The V gene is TRBV6-6, the J gene TRBJ2-1, with 10 bases matching TRBD2. This CDR3 region has 15 residues. The V gene end was trimmed by 0 bases and the J gene end by 10 bases; junction bases not matched to a gene: 6. Germline V lookup: CDR1 MNHNY, CDR2 SVGAGI (reference sequence). Here the CDR3 reads CASSYSPAGGREQFF. CDR3 coding DNA: TGTGCCAGCAGTTACTCCCCAGCGGGAGGGCGCGAGCAGTTCTTC.

The V gene is TRBV10-3, the J gene TRBJ1-5, with TRBD1 matching 7 bases. This CDR3 contains 15 residues. From germline, CDR1 is ENHRY and CDR2 SYGVKD. The V segment lost 5 bases and the J segment 4 bases; nucleotides outside the gene matches: 8. CDR3 DNA: TGTGCCATCAGTAGAGGACAGGCTGAAAATCAGCCCCAGCATTTT. It specifies CAISRGQAENQPQHF.

J is TRBJ2-3 and V is TRBV5-1; TRBD2 aligns across 8 bases. V dropped 3 bases and J dropped 2; count of bases not matched to a gene: 2. Germline lookup yields CDR1 SGHRS and CDR2 YFSETQ. This CDR3 contains 14 residues. The CDR3 loop reads CASSSGRDTDTQYF. CDR3 nucleotide sequence: TGCGCCAGCAGCTCCGGGAGGGACACAGATACGCAGTATTTT.

This chain joins TRBV7-9 and TRBJ1-2; TRBD1 is a possible D gene (6 bases). V was trimmed by 5 bases and J by 3 bases, leaving 16 bases between them. Germline V lookup: CDR1 SEHNR, CDR2 FQNEAQ (reference sequence). The CDR3 length is 15 residues. The CDR3 DNA follows: TGTGCCAGCAGCCCCAGGGGCGCCAGCGACTATGGCTACACCTTC. This gives the protein CASSPRGASDYGYTF.

The V gene is TRBV5-1, the J gene TRBJ2-7; D perhaps matches TRBD1 (6 bases). V was pared by 0 bases and J by 2 bases, with 18 bases between. The CDR3 length is 17 residues. CDR1 is SGHRS, CDR2 YFSETQ, per germline. CDR3 sequence (DNA): TGCGCCAGCAGCTTGGCGCCCTTGACAGGCCTTGCCTACGAGCAGTACTTC. As protein: CASSLAPLTGLAYEQYF.

The chain links TRBV19 to TRBJ2-7, with a tentative D call TRBD2 (6 bases). CDR3 length equals 15 residues. V lost 0 bases and J 2 bases, leaving 11 bases between the germline ends. CDR1 is LNHDA and CDR2 is SQIVND in the germline V gene (reference sequence). The CDR3 nucleotides are TGTGCCAGTAGTATAGAGTGGCGGGGAGCCTACGAGCAGTACTTC. It translates to CASSIEWRGAYEQYF.

This chain uses TRBV18 with TRBJ1-2, with TRBD1 matching over 8 bases. The ends lost 6 bases at V and 7 bases at J; junction bases unmatched: 13. The CDR3 is made up of 15 amino acids. The germline V gene has CDR1 KGHSH and CDR2 LQKENI. CDR3 DNA sequence: TGTGCCAGCTCGCGGCGGGGACAGGATAAAGGTGGCTACACCTTC. Translating it yields CASSRRGQDKGGYTF.

V and J are TRBV5-1 and TRBJ1-1, with TRBD1 identical over 7 bases. The CDR3 has 13 amino acids. Germline values: CDR1 SGHRS, CDR2 YFSETQ. V shed 6 bases and J 4 bases; nucleotides not matched to a gene: 6. CDR3 protein: CASTMTGITEAFF. The CDR3 bases are TGCGCCAGCACAATGACAGGGATCACTGAAGCTTTCTTT.

The rearrangement links TRBV21-1 to TRBJ2-3; the table gives TRBD2 as D, unverified against the DNA. TRBV21-1 counts as a pseudogene. The CDR3 totals 20 residues. CDR3: CASSPRNGLAAVYDTDTQYF. The CDR3 bases are TGTGCCAGCAGCCCAAGGAACGGACTAGCGGCCGTCTATGACACAGATACGCAGTATTTT.

This chain links TRBV7-4 with TRBJ1-1; D remains ambiguous. Trimming removed 4 bases at V and 3 bases at J, with 24 bases between. The germline CDR1 and CDR2 sequences are SGHVT and SQSDAQ. This CDR3 is built from 18 residues. The CDR3 here is CASSSTKHVAVYHTEAFF. The CDR3, as DNA: TGTGCCAGCAGCTCAACAAAACATGTAGCCGTTTACCACACTGAAGCTTTCTTT.

This rearrangement joins TRBV19 to TRBJ1-2; D is ambiguous. The CDR3 spans 14 residues. V lost 7 bases to trimming and J lost 4 bases, with 16 bases between them. Germline CDR1 is LNHDA and CDR2 is SQIVND (reference sequence). The CDR3: CASTTVEASYGYTF. CDR3 bases: TGTGCCAGTACCACCGTCGAGGCCTCCTATGGCTACACCTTC.

The chain recombines TRBV30 with TRBJ1-6; a weak D match, TRBD1 (6 bases). Germline-derived CDR1 and CDR2 are GTSNPN and SVGIG (reference sequence). The germline V and J ends were trimmed by 2 bases and 9 bases, with 14 bases remaining between them. The CDR3 runs 14 residues. The CDR3 nucleotides read TGTGCCTGGAGTACAGGGCGAGGATTTTCACCCCTCCACTTT. Its protein is CAWSTGRGFSPLHF.

The genes are TRBV5-4 and TRBJ1-2, with D perhaps TRBD1 (6 bases). The CDR3 consists of 11 residues. V gave up 10 bases and J gave up 11 bases, with 18 bases separating them. Germline V CDR1 and CDR2: SGHNT, YYREEE (reference sequence). CDR3 sequence reads: CACYQTGSYTF. The CDR3 coding sequence is TGTGCCTGCTATCAAACAGGGTCATACACCTTC. The full variable domain, rest sourced from reference TRBV5-4 and TRBJ1-2, is ETGVTQSPTHLIKTRGQQVTLRCSSQSGHNTVSWYQQALGQGPQFIFQYYREEENGRGNFPPRFSGLQFPNYSSELNVNALELDDSALYLCACYQTGSYTFGSGTRLTVV.